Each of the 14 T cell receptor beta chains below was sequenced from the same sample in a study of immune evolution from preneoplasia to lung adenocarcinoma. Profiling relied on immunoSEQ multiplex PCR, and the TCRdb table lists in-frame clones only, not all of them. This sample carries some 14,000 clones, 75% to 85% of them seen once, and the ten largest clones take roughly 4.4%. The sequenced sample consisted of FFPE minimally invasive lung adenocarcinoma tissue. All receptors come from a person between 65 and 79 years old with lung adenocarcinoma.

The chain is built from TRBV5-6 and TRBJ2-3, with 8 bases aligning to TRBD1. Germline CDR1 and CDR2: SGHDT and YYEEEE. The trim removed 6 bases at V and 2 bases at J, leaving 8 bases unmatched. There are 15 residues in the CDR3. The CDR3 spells CASIQGASTTDTQYF. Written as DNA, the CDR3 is TGTGCCAGCATCCAGGGGGCCTCTACCACAGATACGCAGTATTTT.

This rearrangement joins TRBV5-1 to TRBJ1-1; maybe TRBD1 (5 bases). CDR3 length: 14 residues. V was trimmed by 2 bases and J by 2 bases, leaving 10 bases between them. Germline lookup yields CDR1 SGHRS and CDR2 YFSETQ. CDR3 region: CASSFQGGNTEAFF. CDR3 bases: TGCGCCAGCAGCTTTCAGGGAGGTAACACTGAAGCTTTCTTT.

CDR3 nucleotide sequence: TGTGCCTGGGGAGGCAACAATGAGCAGTTCTTC. Translation gives CAWGGNNEQFF. The chain carries TRBV30 and TRBJ2-1, with a weak D call TRBD2 (5 bases). Trimming pared 5 bases from V and 5 bases from J, leaving 7 bases between. Germline assignment: CDR1 GTSNPN and CDR2 SVGIG (reference sequence). CDR3 length equals 11 residues.

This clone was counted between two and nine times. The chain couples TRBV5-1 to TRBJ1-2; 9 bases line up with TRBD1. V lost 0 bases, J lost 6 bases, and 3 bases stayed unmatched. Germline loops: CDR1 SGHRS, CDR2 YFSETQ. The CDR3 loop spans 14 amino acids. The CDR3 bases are TGCGCCAGCAGCTTGGGACAGGGGGTGGATGGCTACACCTTC. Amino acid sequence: CASSLGQGVDGYTF.

CDR3 nucleotide sequence: TGCGCCAGCAGCGCTGGGACAGGTGGTGATGAAAAACTGTTTTTT. As protein: CASSAGTGGDEKLFF. The rearrangement links TRBV10-1 to TRBJ1-4; 8 bases fit TRBD1. Germline loops: CDR1 WNHNN, CDR2 SYGVQD (reference sequence). The CDR3 consists of 15 residues. V trimming: 6 bases; J trimming: 6 bases; junction bases outside the gene matches: 9.

The CDR3 DNA sequence: TGTGCCAGCAGCTCGAGGGGGGGTCCTACAGATGGCTACACCTTC. Translating it yields CASSSRGGPTDGYTF. The chain recombines TRBV7-3 with TRBJ1-2; D is possibly TRBD1 (6 bases). Trimming stripped 4 bases from V and 6 bases from J, with 18 bases between. CDR1 and CDR2 (germline): SGHTA, FQGTGA. The length of the CDR3 is 15 residues.

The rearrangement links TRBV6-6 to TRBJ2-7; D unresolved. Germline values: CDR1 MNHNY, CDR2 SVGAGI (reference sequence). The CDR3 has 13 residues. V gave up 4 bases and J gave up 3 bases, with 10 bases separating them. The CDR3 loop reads CASSFGPDYEQYF. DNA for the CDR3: TGTGCCAGCAGTTTCGGACCGGACTACGAGCAGTACTTC.

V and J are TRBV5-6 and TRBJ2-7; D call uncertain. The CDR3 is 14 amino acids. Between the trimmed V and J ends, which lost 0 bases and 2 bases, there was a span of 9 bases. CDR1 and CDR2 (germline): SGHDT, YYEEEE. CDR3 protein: CASSLGTGPYEQYF. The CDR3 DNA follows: TGTGCCAGCAGCTTGGGTACGGGCCCCTACGAGCAGTACTTC.

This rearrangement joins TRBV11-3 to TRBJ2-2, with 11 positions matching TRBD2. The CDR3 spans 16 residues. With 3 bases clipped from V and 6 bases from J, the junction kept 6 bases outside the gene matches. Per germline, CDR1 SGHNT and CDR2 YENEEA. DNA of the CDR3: TGTGCCAGCAGCTTGGGTAGCGGGAGGGTCTCCGGGGAGCTGTTTTTT. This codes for CASSLGSGRVSGELFF.

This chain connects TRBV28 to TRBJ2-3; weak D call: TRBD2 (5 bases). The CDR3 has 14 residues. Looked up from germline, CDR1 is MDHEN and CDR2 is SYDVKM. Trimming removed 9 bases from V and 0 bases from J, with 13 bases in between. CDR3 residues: CASLAGFSTDTQYF. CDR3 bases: TGTGCCAGTCTTGCGGGCTTTAGCACAGATACGCAGTATTTT.

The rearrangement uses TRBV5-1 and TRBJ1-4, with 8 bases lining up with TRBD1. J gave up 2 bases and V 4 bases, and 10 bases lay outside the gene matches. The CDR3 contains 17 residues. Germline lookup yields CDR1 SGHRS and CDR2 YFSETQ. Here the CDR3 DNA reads TGCGCCAGCAGCCGATACACAGGGGGTGGGACTAATGAAAAACTGTTTTTT. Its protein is CASSRYTGGGTNEKLFF.

CDR3 loop: CASSWTPGTLNTEAFF. In nucleotides, the CDR3 is TGTGCCAGCAGTTGGACTCCCGGGACATTGAACACTGAAGCTTTCTTT. The rearrangement links TRBV6-5 to TRBJ1-1; D is perhaps TRBD1 (6 bases). Germline-derived CDR1 and CDR2 are MNHEY and SVGAGI. This CDR3 has 16 residues. The V and J ends lost 4 bases and 0 bases respectively, with 15 bases between them.

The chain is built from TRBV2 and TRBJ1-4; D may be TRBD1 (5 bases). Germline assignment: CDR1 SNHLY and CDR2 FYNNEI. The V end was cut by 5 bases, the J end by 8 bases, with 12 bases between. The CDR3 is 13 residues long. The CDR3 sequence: CASSTGTEEKLFF. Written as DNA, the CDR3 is TGTGCCAGCAGTACTGGGACCGAGGAAAAACTGTTTTTT. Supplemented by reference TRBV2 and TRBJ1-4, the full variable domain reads EPEVTQTPSHQVTQMGQEVILRCVPISNHLYFYWYRQILGQKVEFLVSFYNNEISEKSEIFDDQFSVERPDGSNFTLKIRSTKLEDSAMYFCASSTGTEEKLFFGSGTQLSVL.

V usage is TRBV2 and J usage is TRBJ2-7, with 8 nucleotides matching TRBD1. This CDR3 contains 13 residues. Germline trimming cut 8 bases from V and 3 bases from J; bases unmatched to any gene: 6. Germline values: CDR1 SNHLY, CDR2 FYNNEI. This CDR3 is CASQGQDVYEQYF. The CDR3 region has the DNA TGTGCCAGCCAGGGACAGGATGTCTACGAGCAGTACTTC.